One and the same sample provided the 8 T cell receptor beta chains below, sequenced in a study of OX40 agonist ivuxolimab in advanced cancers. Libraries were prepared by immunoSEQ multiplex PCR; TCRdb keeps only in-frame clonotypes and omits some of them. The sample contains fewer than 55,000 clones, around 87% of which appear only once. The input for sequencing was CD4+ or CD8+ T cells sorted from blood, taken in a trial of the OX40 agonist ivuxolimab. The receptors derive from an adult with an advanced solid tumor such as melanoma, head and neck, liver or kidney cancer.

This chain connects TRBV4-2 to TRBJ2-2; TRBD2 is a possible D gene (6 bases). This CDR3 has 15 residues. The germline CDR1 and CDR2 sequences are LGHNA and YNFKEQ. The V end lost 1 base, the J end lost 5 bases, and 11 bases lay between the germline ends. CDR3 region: CASSQGGLSTGELFF. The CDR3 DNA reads TGTGCCAGCAGCCAAGGGGGACTGTCAACCGGGGAGCTGTTTTTT.

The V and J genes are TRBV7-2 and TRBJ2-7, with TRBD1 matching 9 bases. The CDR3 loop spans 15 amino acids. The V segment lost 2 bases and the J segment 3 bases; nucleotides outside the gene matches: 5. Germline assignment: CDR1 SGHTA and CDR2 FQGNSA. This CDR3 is CASSLTGTGFYEQYF. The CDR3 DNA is TGTGCCAGCAGCTTAACCGGGACAGGGTTCTACGAGCAGTACTTC.

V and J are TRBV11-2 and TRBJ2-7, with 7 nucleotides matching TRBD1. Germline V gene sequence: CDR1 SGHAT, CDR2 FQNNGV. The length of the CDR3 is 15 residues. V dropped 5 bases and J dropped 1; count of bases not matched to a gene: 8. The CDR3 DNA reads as TGTGCCAGCAGCCAAGACAGGGTAGGATCCTACGAGCAGTACTTC. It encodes CASSQDRVGSYEQYF.

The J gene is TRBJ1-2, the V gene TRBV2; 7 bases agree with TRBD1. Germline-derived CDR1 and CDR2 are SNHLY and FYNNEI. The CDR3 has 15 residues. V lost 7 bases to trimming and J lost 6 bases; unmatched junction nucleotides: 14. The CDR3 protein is CASNEDRGQVDGYTF. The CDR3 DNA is TGTGCCAGCAACGAGGATAGGGGGCAAGTGGATGGCTACACCTTC.

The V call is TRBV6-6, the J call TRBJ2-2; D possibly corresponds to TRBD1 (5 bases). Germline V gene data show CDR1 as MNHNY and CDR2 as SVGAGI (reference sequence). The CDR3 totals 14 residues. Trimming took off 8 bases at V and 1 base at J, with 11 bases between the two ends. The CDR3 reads CASDFRGNTGELFF. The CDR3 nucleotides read TGTGCCAGCGATTTTAGGGGGAACACCGGGGAGCTGTTTTTT.

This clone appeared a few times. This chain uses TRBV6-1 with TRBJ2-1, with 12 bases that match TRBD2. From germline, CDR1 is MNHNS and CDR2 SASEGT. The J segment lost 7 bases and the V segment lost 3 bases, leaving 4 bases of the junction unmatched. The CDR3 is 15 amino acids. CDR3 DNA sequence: TGTGCCAGCAGTGATCTAGCGGGGGGGGAAAATGAGCAGTTCTTC. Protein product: CASSDLAGGENEQFF.

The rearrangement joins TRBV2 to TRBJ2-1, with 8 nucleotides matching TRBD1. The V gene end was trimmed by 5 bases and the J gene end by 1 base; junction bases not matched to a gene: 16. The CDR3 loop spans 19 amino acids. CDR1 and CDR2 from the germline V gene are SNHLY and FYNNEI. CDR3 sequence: CASSPHPGQVIRSYNEQFF. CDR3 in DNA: TGTGCCAGCAGTCCACACCCGGGACAGGTAATTCGGTCCTACAATGAGCAGTTCTTC.

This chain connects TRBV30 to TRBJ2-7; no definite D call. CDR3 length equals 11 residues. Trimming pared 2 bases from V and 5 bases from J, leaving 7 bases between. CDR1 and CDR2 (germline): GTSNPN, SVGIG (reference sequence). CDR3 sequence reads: CAWSNPNEQYF. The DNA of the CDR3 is TGTGCCTGGAGTAACCCCAACGAGCAGTACTTC.